This section outlines one TCR beta chain sequence together with its context. Antigen: not known. The sample comes from a study of T cells in Graves' hyperthyroidism and ophthalmopathy. Across the whole study: Peripheral blood was collected at initial diagnosis, before any treatment.

Duration under 3 months, a NOSPECS grade of at least 4, and a Clinical Activity Score of at least 3 characterized the ophthalmopathy patients. Germline CDR1 and CDR2: MNHNS and SASEGT. This CDR3 is 16 amino acids long. Deletions cut 1 base from V and 4 bases from J, with 14 bases between. Researchers amplified the TCR beta CDR3 regions from RNA transcripts. Initially, a first-round RT-PCR of the TCR CDR3 employed the HTBI primer set. TCRdb re-called the multiplex PCR reads with MiXCR, one entry per CDR3 protein. Among 300,000 to 500,000 distinct CDR3 sequences, more than 12% were seen once, and the ten largest hold 28%. General study results and limits: In simple terms, a model built on 13 V-J features told ophthalmopathy apart from stable hyperthyroidism. Most expanded thyroid clonotypes above 0.001 recurred in blood.

Sequencing was carried out using blood. The clonotype was recovered from a man in his fifties with Graves' ophthalmopathy. The chain has TRBV6-1 and TRBJ2-1, with D perhaps TRBD2 (6 bases). CDR3: CASSEEVVAAYNEQFF. The DNA of the CDR3 is TGTGCCAGCAGTGAAGAGGTAGTAGCGGCATACAATGAGCAGTTCTTC.